This T cell receptor beta chain was sequenced in a study of blood T cell repertoires in COVID-19. On the study more broadly: Acute and convalescent COVID-19 specimens originated in the United States, Italy and Spain. PBMCs, B-cell-depleted T cells, or T cells provided the cDNA or gDNA that made up the material.

Original processing notes: For nucleated cells, counts were estimated from reference gene primer amplification. Sequenced by immunoSEQ multiplex PCR; TCRdb stores in-frame clones only, minus some. That table gives V, J and clone size, and the DNA gave D and trimming. Here the sample spans about 220,000 clones, around 88% being singletons. This clone was seen a single time. The sample comprised peripheral blood. This sequence was found in a woman between 25 and 40 years old who had recovered from COVID-19.

CDR3 region: CASSPESDTQYF. The CDR3 DNA reads TGTGCCAGCTCACCAGAGTCAGATACGCAGTATTTT. The chain joins TRBV18 to TRBJ2-3, with D unresolved. CDR1 is KGHSH, CDR2 LQKENI, per germline. The CDR3 runs 12 residues. V lost 2 bases, J lost 4 bases, and 4 bases lay in between.